The present entry profiles one TCR beta chain with its context. Its specificity is unknown. This sample was included in a study of cytomegalovirus exposure and HLA in healthy donors. Study-wide findings and caveats: Further analysis was carried out later, and it showed several of the most significant clusters appearing linked to common viral pathogens.

The PCR contained 60 Vbeta and 13 Jbeta primers. Produced via immunoSEQ multiplex PCR; TCRdb's table is partial and in-frame only. The repertoire includes about 160,000 clones, 86% of them detected once, and around 1.8% sits in the top ten. CDR3 length: 16 residues. With 1 base clipped from V and 2 bases from J, the junction kept 4 bases outside the gene matches. The germline V gene encodes CDR1 SGDLS and CDR2 YYNGEE. The receptor was derived from a young woman in good health and CMV-seronegative. The source material was PBMCs. The chain couples TRBV9 to TRBJ2-3; TRBD2 aligns across 10 bases. The CDR3 loop is CASSVILAGPTDTQYF. As DNA, the CDR3 is TGTGCCAGCAGCGTAATACTAGCGGGGCCCACAGATACGCAGTATTTT.